This T cell receptor beta chain originates from a study of blood T cell repertoires in COVID-19. For the study at large: Italy, Spain and the United States were the sources of the convalescent and acute COVID-19 samples.

V was clipped by 5 bases and J by 8 bases, with 18 bases between them. The CDR3 covers 15 residues. Per germline, CDR1 SGHTA and CDR2 FQGNSA. In the original workflow: Estimation of nucleated cell counts was performed using reference gene primer amplification. Sequencing was performed with immunoSEQ multiplex PCR; in TCRdb, only in-frame clones are kept and a portion is missing. For V, J and clone size, that table is used; D and trimming come from the DNA. The sample has hundreds of thousands of clones; roughly 89% are singletons. The sequence came from a woman aged 50 to 60 who had been exposed to COVID-19. This chain uses TRBV7-2 with TRBJ1-4; possible D gene TRBD1, 6 bases. Sample: PBMCs or T cells enriched from blood (not recorded which). The CDR3 DNA reads as TGTGCCAGCAGCCCCGACGGACAGCGGGGGGAAAAACTGTTTTTT. Its translation: CASSPDGQRGEKLFF.